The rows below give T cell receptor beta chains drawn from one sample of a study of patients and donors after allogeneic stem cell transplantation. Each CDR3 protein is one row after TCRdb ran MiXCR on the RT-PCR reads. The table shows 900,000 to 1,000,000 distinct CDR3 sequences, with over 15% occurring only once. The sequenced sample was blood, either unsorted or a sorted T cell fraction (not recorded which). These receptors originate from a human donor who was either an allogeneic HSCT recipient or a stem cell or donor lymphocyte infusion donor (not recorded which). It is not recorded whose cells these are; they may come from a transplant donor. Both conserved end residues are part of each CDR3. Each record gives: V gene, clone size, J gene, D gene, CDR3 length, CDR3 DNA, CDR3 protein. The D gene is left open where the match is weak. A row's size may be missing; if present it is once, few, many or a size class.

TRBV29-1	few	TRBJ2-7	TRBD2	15	TGCAGCGCTTACTTCCAGGGACTAGCGCAGTACGAGCAGTACTTC	CSAYFQGLAQYEQYF
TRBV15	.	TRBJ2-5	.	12	TGTGCCACCAGCAGGGGTACGGAGACCCAGTACTTC	CATSRGTETQYF
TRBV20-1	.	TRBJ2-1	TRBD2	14	TGCAGTGCTAGTTCAGGACTAGCAGCTAATGAGCAGTTCTTC	CSASSGLAANEQFF
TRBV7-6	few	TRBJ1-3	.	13	TGTGCCAGCAGCCCTCGGACGGGAAACACCATATATTTT	CASSPRTGNTIYF
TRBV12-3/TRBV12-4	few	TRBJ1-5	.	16	TGTGCCAGCAGCCCCTCGACAGCGTCCTTCAATCAGCCCCAGCATTTT	CASSPSTASFNQPQHF
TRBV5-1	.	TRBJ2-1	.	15	TGCGCCAGCGGCCTCGGGGCAGGGTCCTACAATGAGCAGTTCTTC	CASGLGAGSYNEQFF
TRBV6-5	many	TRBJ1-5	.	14	TGTGCCAGCAGTTACTCAGGCGGCAATCAGCCCCAGCATTTT	CASSYSGGNQPQHF
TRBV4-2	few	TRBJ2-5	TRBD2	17	TGTGCCAGCAGCCAAGAAGAGAGCGGGGGACCACCGGAAACCCAGTACTTC	CASSQEESGGPPETQYF
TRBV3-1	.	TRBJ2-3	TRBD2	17	TGTGCCAGCAGCCTAGCGGAGCGGGGCGGCCAGCCTCTTACGCAGTATTTT	CASSLAERGGQPLTQYF
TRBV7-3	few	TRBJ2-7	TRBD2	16	TGTGCCAGCAGCCCCATCGCGGGAGCCGACAAATACGAGCAGTACTTC	CASSPIAGADKYEQYF
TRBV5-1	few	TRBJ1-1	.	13	TGCGCCAGCAGCTCAGACAAGAACACTGAAGCTTTCTTT	CASSSDKNTEAFF
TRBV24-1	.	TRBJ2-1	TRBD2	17	TGTGCCACCAGTGATTCTCCTAGCGGAAGCTCCTACAATGAGCAGTTCTTC	CATSDSPSGSSYNEQFF
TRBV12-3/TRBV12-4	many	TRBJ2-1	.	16	TGTGCCAGCAGTTCCCCCCAAGGACAGCTTTACAATGAGCAGTTCTTC	CASSSPQGQLYNEQFF
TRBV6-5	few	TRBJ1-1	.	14	TGTGCCAGCAGTTCCCAGGCCGTGGGTACTGAAGCTTTCTTT	CASSSQAVGTEAFF
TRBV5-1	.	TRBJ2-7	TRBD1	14	TGCGCCAGCAGTAGACAGGGCGAAAACTACGAGCAGTACTTC	CASSRQGENYEQYF
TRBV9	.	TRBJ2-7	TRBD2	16	TGTGCCAGCAGCGTAGCTACTAGCGGGGGACCCTACGAGCAGTACTTC	CASSVATSGGPYEQYF
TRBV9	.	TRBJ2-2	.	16	TGTGCCAGCAGCGTATGCGTCGGGAAAAACACCGGGGAGCTGTTTTTT	CASSVCVGKNTGELFF
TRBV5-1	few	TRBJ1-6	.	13	TGCGCCAGCCGCAGGGAACCCACCGATCCCCTCCACTTT	CASRREPTDPLHF
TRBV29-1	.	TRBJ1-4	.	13	TGCAGCGTTGATCCGGGGGAAAATGAAAAACTGTTTTTT	CSVDPGENEKLFF
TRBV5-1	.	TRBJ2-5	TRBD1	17	TGCGCCAGCAGCTTGCAGGAAGGACAGGGGGCAGGGGAGACCCAGTACTTC	CASSLQEGQGAGETQYF
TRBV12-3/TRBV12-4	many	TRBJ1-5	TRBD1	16	TGTGCCAGCAGAGACTCCGGGACAGGGACCAATCAGCCCCAGCATTTT	CASRDSGTGTNQPQHF
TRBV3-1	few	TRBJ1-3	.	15	TGTGCCAGCAGCCGGGAACAGGCAGCTGGAAACACCATATATTTT	CASSREQAAGNTIYF
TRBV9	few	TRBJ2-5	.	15	TGTGCCAGCAGCCCTTCTGGGAGATACCAAGAGACCCAGTACTTC	CASSPSGRYQETQYF
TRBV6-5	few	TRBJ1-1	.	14	TGTGCCAGCAGTTACTCGTCAGGGTTCACTGAAGCTTTCTTT	CASSYSSGFTEAFF
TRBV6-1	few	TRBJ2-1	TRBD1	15	TGTGCCAGCAGACTGGACAGGGCCTCCTACAATGAGCAGTTCTTC	CASRLDRASYNEQFF
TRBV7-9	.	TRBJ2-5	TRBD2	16	TGTGCCAGCAGCACGGGACTAGCGGGGGACCAAGAGACCCAGTACTTC	CASSTGLAGDQETQYF
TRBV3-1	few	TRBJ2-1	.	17	TGTGCCAGCAGCCCAACTCCTCCTTGGCGGGAAAGTTCTGAGCAGTTCTTC	CASSPTPPWRESSEQFF
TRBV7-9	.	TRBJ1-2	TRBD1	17	TGTGCCAGCAGCTTCGGGACAGGGTCCCTCTCTACCTATGGCTACACCTTC	CASSFGTGSLSTYGYTF
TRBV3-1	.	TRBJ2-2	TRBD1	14	TGTGCCACCACCGGACAGGTTGACACCGGGGAGCTGTTTTTT	CATTGQVDTGELFF
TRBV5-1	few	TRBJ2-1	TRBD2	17	TGCGCCTCGACGAGGGCTAGCGGGGGAAACTCCTACAATGAGCAGTTCTTC	CASTRASGGNSYNEQFF
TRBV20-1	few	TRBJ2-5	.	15	TGCAGTGCTGGTACTACCAGGGGCCGGGTAAAGACCCAGTACTTC	CSAGTTRGRVKTQYF
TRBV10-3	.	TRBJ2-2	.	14	TGTGCCATGAGCCAACAGGGGAACACCGGGGAGCTGTTTTTT	CAMSQQGNTGELFF
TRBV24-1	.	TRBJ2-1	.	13	TGTGCCACCAGTGACCCAGGTCTCGATGAGCAGTTCTTC	CATSDPGLDEQFF
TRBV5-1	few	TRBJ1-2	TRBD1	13	TGCGCCAGCAGTTATGACAGGGTTCATGGCTACACCTTC	CASSYDRVHGYTF
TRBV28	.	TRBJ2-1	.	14	TGTGCCAGCAGTTTCCTTACAGCGTACAATGAGCAGTTCTTC	CASSFLTAYNEQFF
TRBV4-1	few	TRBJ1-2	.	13	TGCGCCAGCAGCCAAGTTGGGTTTGGTGGCTACACCTTC	CASSQVGFGGYTF
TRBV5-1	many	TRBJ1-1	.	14	TGCGCCAGCAGCTTGGCCGGCAGAGTCACTGAAGCTTTCTTT	CASSLAGRVTEAFF
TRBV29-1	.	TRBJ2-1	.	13	TGCAGCGCCATTGGGTCTTTTTACAATGAGCAGTTCTTC	CSAIGSFYNEQFF
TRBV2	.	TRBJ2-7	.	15	TGTGCCAGCAGTGAGGGACCAGCGGAGCACTACGAGCAGTACTTC	CASSEGPAEHYEQYF
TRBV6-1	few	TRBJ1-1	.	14	TGTGCCAGCACCGAGGCAGGGGCTGGGACTGAAGCTTTCTTT	CASTEAGAGTEAFF
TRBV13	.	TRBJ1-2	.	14	TGTGCCAGCAGCTTAGCCTCAGGGTTCCATGGCTACACCTTC	CASSLASGFHGYTF
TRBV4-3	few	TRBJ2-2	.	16	TGCGCCAGCAGCCAAGACAGTGACGGATACACCGGGGAGCTGTTTTTT	CASSQDSDGYTGELFF
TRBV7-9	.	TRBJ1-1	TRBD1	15	TGTGCCAGCAGCTTAGAAAGGGGGACAGGAAGAGAAGCTTTCTTT	CASSLERGTGREAFF
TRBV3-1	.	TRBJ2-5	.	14	TGTGCCAGCAGCCAAGAAGGCCGGCGGGAGACCCAGTACTTC	CASSQEGRRETQYF
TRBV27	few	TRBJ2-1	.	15	TGTGCCACCCTAATAACTCGGAGCTCCTACAATGAGCAGTTCTTC	CATLITRSSYNEQFF
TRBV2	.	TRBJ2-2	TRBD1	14	TGTGCCAGCTGTCAGGGGGCGAACACCGGGGAGCTGTTTTTT	CASCQGANTGELFF
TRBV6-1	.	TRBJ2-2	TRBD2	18	TGTGCCAGCACCCGGAGGGCTAGCGGGGGGGGGAACACCGGGGAGCTGTTTTTT	CASTRRASGGGNTGELFF
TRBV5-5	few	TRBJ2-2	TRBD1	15	TGTGCCAGCAGACAGACAGGGGGCGGGACCGGGGAGCTGTTTTTT	CASRQTGGGTGELFF
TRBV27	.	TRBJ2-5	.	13	TGTGCCAGCAGTTTACGGAACCAAGAGACCCAGTACTTC	CASSLRNQETQYF
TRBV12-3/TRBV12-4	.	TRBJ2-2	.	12	TGTGCCAGCAGTTTCTCGACGGATGAGCTGTTTTTT	CASSFSTDELFF
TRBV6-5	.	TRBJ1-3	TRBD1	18	TGTGCCAGCAGTTCCCTGATCCAACAGGGGGCGCGCGGAAACACCATATATTTT	CASSSLIQQGARGNTIYF
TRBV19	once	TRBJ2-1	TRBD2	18	TGTGCCAGTAGTGGGCGGCGGACTAGCGGGACTTCCTACAATGAGCAGTTCTTC	CASSGRRTSGTSYNEQFF
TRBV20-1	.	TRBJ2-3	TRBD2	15	TGCAGTGCTAAGAGACTAGCGGTGAGCACAGATACGCAGTATTTT	CSAKRLAVSTDTQYF
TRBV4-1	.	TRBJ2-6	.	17	TGCGCCAGCACCCAAAGGGGGGCGAGCTCTGGGGCCAACGTCCTGACTTTC	CASTQRGASSGANVLTF
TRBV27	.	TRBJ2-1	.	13	TGTGCCAGCAGTTCCGCCGGGTCCAATGAGCAGTTCTTC	CASSSAGSNEQFF
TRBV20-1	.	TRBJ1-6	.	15	TGCAGTGCCCGACCAACGGTTTTCTATAATTCACCCCTCCACTTT	CSARPTVFYNSPLHF